What follows is one T cell receptor beta chain and its context. Germline CDR1 reads SGDLS; CDR2 reads YYNGEE. Trimming stripped 3 bases from V and 5 bases from J, with 17 bases between. The CDR3 sequence is 16 residues long. These data belong to a study of cytomegalovirus exposure and HLA in healthy donors. Amplification used 60 Vbeta primers and 13 Jbeta primers. Sequencing was performed with immunoSEQ multiplex PCR; in TCRdb, only in-frame clones are kept and a portion is missing. The table shows 120,000 to 150,000 clones, with 82% occurring only once. The rearrangement links TRBV9 to TRBJ2-2; possibly TRBD2 for D (6 bases). The sequencing sample was made of PBMCs. The receptor was derived from a man aged 18-30 years in good health and CMV-seropositive. The CDR3 protein is CASSGSLRGRTGELFF. DNA for the CDR3: TGTGCCAGCAGCGGTTCATTACGGGGGAGGACCGGGGAGCTGTTTTTT.